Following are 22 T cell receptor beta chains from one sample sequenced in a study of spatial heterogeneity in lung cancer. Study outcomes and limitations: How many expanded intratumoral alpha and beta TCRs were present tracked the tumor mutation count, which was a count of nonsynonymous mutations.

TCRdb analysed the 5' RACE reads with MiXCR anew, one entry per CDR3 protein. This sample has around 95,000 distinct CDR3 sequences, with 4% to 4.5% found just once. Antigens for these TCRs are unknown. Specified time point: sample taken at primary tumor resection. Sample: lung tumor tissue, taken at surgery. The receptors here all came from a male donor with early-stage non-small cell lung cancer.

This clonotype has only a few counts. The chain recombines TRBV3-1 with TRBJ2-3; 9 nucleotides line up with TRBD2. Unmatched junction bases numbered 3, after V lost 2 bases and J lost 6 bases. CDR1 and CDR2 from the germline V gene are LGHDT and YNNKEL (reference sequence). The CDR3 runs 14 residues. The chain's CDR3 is CASSQRAGGDTQYF. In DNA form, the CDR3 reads TGTGCCAGCAGCCAAAGGGCGGGAGGGGATACGCAGTATTTT.

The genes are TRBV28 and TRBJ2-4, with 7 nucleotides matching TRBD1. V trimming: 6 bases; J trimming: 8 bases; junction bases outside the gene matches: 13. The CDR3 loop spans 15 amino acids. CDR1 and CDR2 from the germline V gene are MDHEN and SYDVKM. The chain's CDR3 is CASRPTGTVRDIQYF. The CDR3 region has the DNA TGTGCCAGCAGACCCACCGGGACAGTGAGAGACATTCAGTACTTC.

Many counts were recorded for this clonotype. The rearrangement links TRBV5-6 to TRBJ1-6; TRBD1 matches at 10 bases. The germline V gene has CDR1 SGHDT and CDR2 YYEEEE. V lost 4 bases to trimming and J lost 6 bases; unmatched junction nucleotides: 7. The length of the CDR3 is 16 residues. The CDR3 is CASSTGDRGGNSPLHF. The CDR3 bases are TGTGCCAGCAGCACCGGGGACAGGGGAGGTAATTCACCCCTCCACTTT.

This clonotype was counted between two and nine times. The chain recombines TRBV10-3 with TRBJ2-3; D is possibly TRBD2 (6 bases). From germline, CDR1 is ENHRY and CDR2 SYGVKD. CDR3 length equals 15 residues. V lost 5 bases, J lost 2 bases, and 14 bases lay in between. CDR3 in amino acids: CAISQRRGNTDTQYF. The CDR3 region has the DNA TGTGCCATCAGTCAAAGGCGGGGAAACACAGATACGCAGTATTTT.

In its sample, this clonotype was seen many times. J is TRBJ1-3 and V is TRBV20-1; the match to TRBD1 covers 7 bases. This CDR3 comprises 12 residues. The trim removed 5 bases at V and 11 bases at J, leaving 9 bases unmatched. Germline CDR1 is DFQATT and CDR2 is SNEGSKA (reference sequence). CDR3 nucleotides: TGCAGTGCTTTGACTGGGGACAGCGCCATATATTTT. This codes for CSALTGDSAIYF.

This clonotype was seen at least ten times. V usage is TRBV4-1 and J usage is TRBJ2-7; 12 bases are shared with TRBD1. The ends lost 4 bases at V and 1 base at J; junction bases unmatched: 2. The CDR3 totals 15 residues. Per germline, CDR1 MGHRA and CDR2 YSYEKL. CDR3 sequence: CASSPGQGASYEQYF. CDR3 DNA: TGCGCCAGCAGCCCGGGACAGGGGGCATCCTACGAGCAGTACTTC.

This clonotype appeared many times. This chain's CDR3 is CSALAGSSYNEQFF. Here the CDR3 DNA reads TGCAGCGCCCTGGCGGGGAGCTCCTACAATGAGCAGTTCTTC. The J gene is TRBJ2-1, the V gene TRBV20-1, with D possibly matching TRBD2 (6 bases). Per the germline V gene, CDR1 is DFQATT and CDR2 is SNEGSKA (reference sequence). The length of the CDR3 is 14 residues.

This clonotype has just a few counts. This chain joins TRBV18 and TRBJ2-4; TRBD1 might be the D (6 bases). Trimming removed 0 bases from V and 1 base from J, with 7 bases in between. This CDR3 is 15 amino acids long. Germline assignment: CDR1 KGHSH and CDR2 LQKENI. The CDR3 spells CASSPPGAAKNIQYF. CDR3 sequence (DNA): TGTGCCAGCTCACCACCGGGGGCGGCCAAAAACATTCAGTACTTC.

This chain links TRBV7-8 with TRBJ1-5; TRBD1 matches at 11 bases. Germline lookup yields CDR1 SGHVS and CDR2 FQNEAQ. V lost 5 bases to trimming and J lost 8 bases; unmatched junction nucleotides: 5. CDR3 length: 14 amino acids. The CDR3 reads CASSPGTGGEPQHF. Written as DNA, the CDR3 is TGTGCCAGCAGCCCCGGGACAGGGGGGGAGCCCCAGCATTTT.

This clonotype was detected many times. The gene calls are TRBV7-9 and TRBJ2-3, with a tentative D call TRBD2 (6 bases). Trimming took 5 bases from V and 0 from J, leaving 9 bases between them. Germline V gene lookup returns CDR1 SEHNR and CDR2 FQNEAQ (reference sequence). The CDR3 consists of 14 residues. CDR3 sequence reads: CASSGGGSTDTQYF. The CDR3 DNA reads TGTGCCAGCAGCGGAGGAGGGAGCACAGATACGCAGTATTTT.

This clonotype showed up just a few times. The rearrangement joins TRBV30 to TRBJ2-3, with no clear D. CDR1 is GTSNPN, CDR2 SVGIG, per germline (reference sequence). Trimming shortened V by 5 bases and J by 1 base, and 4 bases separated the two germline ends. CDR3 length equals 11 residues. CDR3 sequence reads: CAWRGTDTQYF. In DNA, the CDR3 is TGTGCCTGGCGGGGCACAGATACGCAGTATTTT. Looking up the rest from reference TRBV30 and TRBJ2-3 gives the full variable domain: SQTIHQWPATLVQPVGSPLSLECTVEGTSNPNLYWYRQAAGRGLQLLFYSVGIGQISSEVPQNLSASRPQDRQFILSSKKLLLSDSGFYLCAWRGTDTQYFGPGTRLTVL.

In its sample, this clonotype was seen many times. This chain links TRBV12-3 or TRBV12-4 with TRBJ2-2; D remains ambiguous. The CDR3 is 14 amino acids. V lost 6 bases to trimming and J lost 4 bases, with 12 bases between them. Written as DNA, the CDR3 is TGTGCCAGCAGCCCTCAGATCACCACCGGGGAGCTGTTTTTT. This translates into CASSPQITTGELFF.

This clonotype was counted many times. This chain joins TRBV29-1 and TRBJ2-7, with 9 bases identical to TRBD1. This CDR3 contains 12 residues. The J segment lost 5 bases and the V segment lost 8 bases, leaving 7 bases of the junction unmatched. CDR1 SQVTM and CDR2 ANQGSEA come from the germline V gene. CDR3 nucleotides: TGCAGCACAGGGGGCTTTTCAGACGAGCAGTACTTC. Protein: CSTGGFSDEQYF.

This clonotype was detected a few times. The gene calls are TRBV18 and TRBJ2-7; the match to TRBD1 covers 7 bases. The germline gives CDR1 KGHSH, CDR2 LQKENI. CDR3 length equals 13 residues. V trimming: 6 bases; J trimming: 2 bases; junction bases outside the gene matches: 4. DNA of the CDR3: TGTGCCAGCTCGACGGGACAGCCCTACGAGCAGTACTTC. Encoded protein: CASSTGQPYEQYF.

CDR3 protein: CASSKTGVRNEQYF. Written as DNA, the CDR3 is TGTGCCAGCAGTAAGACAGGGGTTAGAAATGAGCAGTACTTC. The chain recombines TRBV28 with TRBJ2-7; 8 bases are shared with TRBD1. Trimming removed 5 bases from V and 7 bases from J; junction bases left unmatched: 10. The CDR3 spans 14 residues. Per germline, CDR1 MDHEN and CDR2 SYDVKM. Using reference TRBV28 and TRBJ2-7 for the parts outside the CDR3, the full variable domain is DVKVTQSSRYLVKRTGEKVFLECVQDMDHENMFWYRQDPGLGLRLIYFSYDVKMKEKGDIPEGYSVSREKKERFSLILESASTNQTSMYLCASSKTGVRNEQYFGPGTRLTVT.

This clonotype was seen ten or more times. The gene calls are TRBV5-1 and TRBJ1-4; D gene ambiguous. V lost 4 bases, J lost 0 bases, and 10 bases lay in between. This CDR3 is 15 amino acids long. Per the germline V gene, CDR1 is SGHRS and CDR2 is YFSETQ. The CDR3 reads CASSPSQATNEKLFF. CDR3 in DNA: TGCGCCAGCAGCCCGTCACAAGCAACTAATGAAAAACTGTTTTTT.

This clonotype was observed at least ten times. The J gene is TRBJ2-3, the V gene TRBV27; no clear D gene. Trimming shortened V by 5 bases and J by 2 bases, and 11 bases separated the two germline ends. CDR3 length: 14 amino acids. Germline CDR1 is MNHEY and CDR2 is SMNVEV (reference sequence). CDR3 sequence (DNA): TGTGCCAGCAGTCCCTCCATTAACACAGATACGCAGTATTTT. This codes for CASSPSINTDTQYF.

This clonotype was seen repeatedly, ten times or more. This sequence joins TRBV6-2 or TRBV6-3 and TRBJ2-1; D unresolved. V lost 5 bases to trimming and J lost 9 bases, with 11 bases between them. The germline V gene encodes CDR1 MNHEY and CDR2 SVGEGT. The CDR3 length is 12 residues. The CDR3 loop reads CASSPTSVEQFF. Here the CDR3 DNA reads TGTGCCAGCAGTCCCACGTCGGTTGAGCAGTTCTTC.

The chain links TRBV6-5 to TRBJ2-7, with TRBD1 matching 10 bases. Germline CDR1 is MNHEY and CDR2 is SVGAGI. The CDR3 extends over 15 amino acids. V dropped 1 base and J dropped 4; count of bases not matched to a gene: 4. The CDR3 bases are TGTGCCAGCAGTTACTACCGGGACAGGGGTTACGAGCAGTACTTC. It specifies CASSYYRDRGYEQYF.

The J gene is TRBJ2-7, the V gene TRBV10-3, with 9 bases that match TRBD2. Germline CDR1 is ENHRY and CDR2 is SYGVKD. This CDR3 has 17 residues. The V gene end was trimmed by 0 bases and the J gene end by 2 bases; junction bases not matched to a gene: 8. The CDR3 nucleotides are TGTGCCATCAGTGAGTCTGGATTAGCGGGAGAGGCCTACGAGCAGTACTTC. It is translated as CAISESGLAGEAYEQYF.

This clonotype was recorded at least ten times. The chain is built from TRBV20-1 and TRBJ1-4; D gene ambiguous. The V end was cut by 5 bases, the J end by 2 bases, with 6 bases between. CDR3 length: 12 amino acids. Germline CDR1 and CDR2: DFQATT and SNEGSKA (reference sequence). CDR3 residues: CSAGATNEKLFF. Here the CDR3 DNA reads TGCAGTGCTGGAGCGACTAATGAAAAACTGTTTTTT.

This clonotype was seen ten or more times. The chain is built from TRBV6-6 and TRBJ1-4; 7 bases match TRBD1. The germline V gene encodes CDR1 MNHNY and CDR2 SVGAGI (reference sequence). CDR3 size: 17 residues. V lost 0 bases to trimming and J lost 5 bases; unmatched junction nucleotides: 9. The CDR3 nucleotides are TGTGCCAGCAGTTACTCCCCGTCCGGGACAGCAAATGAAAAACTGTTTTTT. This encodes CASSYSPSGTANEKLFF.